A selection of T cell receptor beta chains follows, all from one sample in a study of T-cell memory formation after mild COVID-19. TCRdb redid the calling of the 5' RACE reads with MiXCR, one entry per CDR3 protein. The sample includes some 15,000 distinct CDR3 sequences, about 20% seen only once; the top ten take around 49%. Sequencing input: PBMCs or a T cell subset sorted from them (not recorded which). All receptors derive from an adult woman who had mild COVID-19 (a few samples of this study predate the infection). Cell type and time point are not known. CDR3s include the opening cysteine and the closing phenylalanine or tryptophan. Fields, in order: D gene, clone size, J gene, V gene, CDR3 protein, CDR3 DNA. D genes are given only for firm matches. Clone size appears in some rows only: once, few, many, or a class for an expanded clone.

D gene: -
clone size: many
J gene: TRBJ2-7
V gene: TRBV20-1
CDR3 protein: CSASFGRERSREQYF
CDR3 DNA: TGCAGTGCTAGTTTCGGCAGGGAGCGTTCTCGGGAGCAGTACTTC

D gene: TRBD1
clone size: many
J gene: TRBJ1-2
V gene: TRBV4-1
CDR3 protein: CASSQDPGTGWGYTF
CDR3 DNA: TGCGCCAGCAGCCAAGACCCCGGGACAGGGTGGGGCTACACCTTC

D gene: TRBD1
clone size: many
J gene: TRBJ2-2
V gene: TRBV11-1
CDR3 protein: CASSFAGWTGGNTGELFF
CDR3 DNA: TGTGCCAGCAGCTTTGCAGGATGGACAGGGGGCAACACCGGGGAGCTGTTTTTT

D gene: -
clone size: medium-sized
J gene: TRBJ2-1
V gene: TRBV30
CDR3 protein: CAWSAINELWGGSYNEQFF
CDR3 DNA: TGTGCCTGGAGTGCTATCAATGAATTGTGGGGAGGCTCCTACAATGAGCAGTTCTTC

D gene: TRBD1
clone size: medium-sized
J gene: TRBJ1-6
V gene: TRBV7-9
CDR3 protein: CASSSTWTGSPLHF
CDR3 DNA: TGTGCCAGCAGCTCCACCTGGACAGGTTCACCCCTCCACTTT

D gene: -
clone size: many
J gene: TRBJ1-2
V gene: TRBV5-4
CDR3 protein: CASSFSYRGGYTF
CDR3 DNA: TGTGCCAGCAGCTTTTCTTACAGAGGTGGCTACACCTTC

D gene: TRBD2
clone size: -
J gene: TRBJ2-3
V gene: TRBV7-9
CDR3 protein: CASSSLSGGFRTDTQYF
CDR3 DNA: TGTGCCAGCAGCTCCCTCAGCGGGGGGTTTCGCACAGATACGCAGTATTTT

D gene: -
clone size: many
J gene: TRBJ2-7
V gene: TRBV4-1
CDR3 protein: CASSQVPTASSYEQYF
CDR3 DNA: TGCGCCAGCAGCCAAGTCCCGACAGCGAGCTCCTACGAGCAGTACTTC

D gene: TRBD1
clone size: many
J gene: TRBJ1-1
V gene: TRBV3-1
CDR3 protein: CASSLGQGMNTEAFF
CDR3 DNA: TGTGCCAGCAGCCTAGGACAGGGAATGAACACTGAAGCTTTCTTT

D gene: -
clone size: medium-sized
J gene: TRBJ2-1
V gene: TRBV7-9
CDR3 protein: CASSPRAGKGEQFF
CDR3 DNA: TGTGCCAGCAGCCCAAGGGCAGGGAAGGGTGAGCAGTTCTTC

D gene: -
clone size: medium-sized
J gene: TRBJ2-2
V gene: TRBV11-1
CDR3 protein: CASSLWRNTGELFF
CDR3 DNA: TGTGCCAGCAGCTTATGGCGCAACACCGGGGAGCTGTTTTTT

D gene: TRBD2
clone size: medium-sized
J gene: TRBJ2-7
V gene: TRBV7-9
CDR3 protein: CASSLVGLARDYEQYF
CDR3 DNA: TGTGCCAGCAGCTTAGTAGGACTAGCGAGGGACTACGAGCAGTACTTC

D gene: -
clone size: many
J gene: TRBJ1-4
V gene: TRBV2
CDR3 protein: CASSYLMGGAGSEKLFF
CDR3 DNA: TGTGCCAGCAGCTACCTGATGGGGGGGGCGGGGAGTGAAAAACTGTTTTTT

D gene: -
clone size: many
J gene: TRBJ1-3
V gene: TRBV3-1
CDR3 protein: CASSQDLSRISGNTIYF
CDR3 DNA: TGTGCCAGCAGCCAAGATCTCTCGCGCATCTCTGGAAACACCATATATTTT

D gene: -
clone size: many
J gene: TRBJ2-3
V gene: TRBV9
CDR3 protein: CASSVEAGVPGSTDTQYF
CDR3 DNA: TGTGCCAGCAGCGTAGAGGCAGGGGTCCCCGGTAGCACAGATACGCAGTATTTT

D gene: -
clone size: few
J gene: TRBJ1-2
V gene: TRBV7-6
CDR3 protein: CASSPRETGLNGYTF
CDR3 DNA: TGTGCCAGCAGCCCGAGAGAGACAGGATTAAATGGCTACACCTTC

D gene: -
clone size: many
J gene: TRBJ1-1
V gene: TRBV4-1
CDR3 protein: CASSQGQVQTEAFF
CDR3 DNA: TGCGCCAGCAGCCAAGGACAGGTCCAGACTGAAGCTTTCTTT

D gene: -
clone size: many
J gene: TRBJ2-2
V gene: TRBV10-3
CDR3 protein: CAISGGLAAPGELFF
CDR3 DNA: TGTGCCATCAGTGGGGGTCTAGCAGCACCCGGGGAGCTGTTTTTT

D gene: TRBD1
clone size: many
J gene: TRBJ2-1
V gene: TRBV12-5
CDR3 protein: CASGRQGYNEQFF
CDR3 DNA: TGTGCTAGTGGCCGACAGGGTTACAATGAGCAGTTCTTC

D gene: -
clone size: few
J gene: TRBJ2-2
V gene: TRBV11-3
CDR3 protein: CASSLDGPNTGELFF
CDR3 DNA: TGTGCCAGCAGCCTGGACGGACCGAACACCGGGGAGCTGTTTTTT

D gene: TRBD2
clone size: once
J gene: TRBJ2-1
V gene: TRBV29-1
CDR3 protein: CSAVEDLAGYNEQFF
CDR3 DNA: TGCAGCGCTGTGGAGGATTTAGCGGGATACAATGAGCAGTTCTTC

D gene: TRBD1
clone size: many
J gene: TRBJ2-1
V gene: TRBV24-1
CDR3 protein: CATSDPDRDPYNEQFF
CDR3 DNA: TGTGCCACCAGTGACCCCGACAGGGACCCCTACAATGAGCAGTTCTTC

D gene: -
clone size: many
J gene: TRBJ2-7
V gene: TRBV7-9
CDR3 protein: CASSLGGQANYEQYF
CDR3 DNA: TGTGCCAGCAGCTTGGGTGGCCAGGCTAACTACGAGCAGTACTTC

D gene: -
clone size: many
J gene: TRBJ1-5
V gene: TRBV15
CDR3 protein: CATSRGYRSRGGNQPQHF
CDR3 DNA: TGTGCCACCAGCAGAGGATATAGGTCCAGGGGCGGCAATCAGCCCCAGCATTTT